One sample yielded the 7 T cell receptor beta chains listed below, sequenced in a study of CD8+ T cells in alopecia areata. RNA was extracted and reverse transcribed into cDNA as the sequencing template. Sequencing used immunoSEQ multiplex PCR; TCRdb keeps in-frame clones, though not all of them. This sample has 150,000 to 200,000 clones, with approximately 56% found just once. The sequencing here drew on CD4+ T cells sorted from blood, taken at week 0. Every receptor here comes from a human donor with alopecia areata.

This rearrangement joins TRBV30 to TRBJ1-5, with D possibly being TRBD1 (6 bases). CDR3 length: 15 residues. The V end lost 3 bases, the J end lost 7 bases, and 19 bases lay between the germline ends. Per germline, CDR1 GTSNPN and CDR2 SVGIG (reference sequence). For the CDR3, the DNA is TGTGCCTGGAGCCCCCTCAGGGGTTTAGTGCAGCCCCAGCATTTT. Translated: CAWSPLRGLVQPQHF.

The DNA for the CDR3 is TGTGCCTGGAGTCGCGGGGGGCCTGGGGATACGCAGTATTTT. This encodes CAWSRGGPGDTQYF. This chain connects TRBV30 to TRBJ2-3, with 8 bases identical to TRBD2. CDR1 is GTSNPN and CDR2 is SVGIG in the germline V gene (reference sequence). J lost 6 bases, V lost 2 bases, and 7 bases had no gene match. The CDR3 has 14 residues.

The rearrangement uses TRBV29-1 and TRBJ2-7, with D hard to call. CDR1 and CDR2 from the germline V gene are SQVTM and ANQGSEA. V lost 4 bases and J lost 0, with 10 bases in between. This CDR3 spans 13 amino acids. CDR3 protein: CSVGGLSSYEQYF. CDR3 nucleotide sequence: TGCAGCGTTGGGGGTTTAAGCTCCTACGAGCAGTACTTC.

In its sample, this clone was seen a few times. This chain uses TRBV11-2 with TRBJ1-1; D call uncertain. Germline CDR1 SGHAT, CDR2 FQNNGV. The V and J ends lost 5 bases and 1 base respectively, with 11 bases between them. The CDR3 spans 14 residues. The CDR3 nucleotides read TGTGCCAGCAGCCATCCCCCAAGGAACACTGAAGCTTTCTTT. It encodes CASSHPPRNTEAFF.

This clone was detected once. The chain combines TRBV2 with TRBJ2-7; no firm D call. V gave up 5 bases and J gave up 1 base, with 12 bases separating them. There are 14 residues in the CDR3. In germline, CDR1 is SNHLY, CDR2 FYNNEI. DNA of the CDR3: TGTGCCAGCAGTCGCGACGGTGGGTCCTACGAGCAGTACTTC. Encoded protein: CASSRDGGSYEQYF.

This clone has just a few counts. The J gene is TRBJ1-2, the V gene TRBV29-1; the D is unclear. V was cut by 1 base and J by 0 bases, with 9 bases left in between. Germline V gene lookup returns CDR1 SQVTM and CDR2 ANQGSEA. This CDR3 region has 14 residues. The CDR3 is CSVEVTAANYGYTF. Here the CDR3 DNA reads TGCAGCGTTGAAGTAACAGCCGCTAACTATGGCTACACCTTC.

The chain is built from TRBV15 and TRBJ1-3; D possibly corresponds to TRBD1 (6 bases). This CDR3 is built from 13 residues. V dropped 6 bases and J dropped 2 bases, with 8 bases sitting between them. In germline, CDR1 is LNHNV, CDR2 YYDKDF (reference sequence). This chain's CDR3 is CATRAGAGNTIYF. The CDR3 DNA reads TGTGCCACCAGAGCAGGGGCTGGAAACACCATATATTTT.